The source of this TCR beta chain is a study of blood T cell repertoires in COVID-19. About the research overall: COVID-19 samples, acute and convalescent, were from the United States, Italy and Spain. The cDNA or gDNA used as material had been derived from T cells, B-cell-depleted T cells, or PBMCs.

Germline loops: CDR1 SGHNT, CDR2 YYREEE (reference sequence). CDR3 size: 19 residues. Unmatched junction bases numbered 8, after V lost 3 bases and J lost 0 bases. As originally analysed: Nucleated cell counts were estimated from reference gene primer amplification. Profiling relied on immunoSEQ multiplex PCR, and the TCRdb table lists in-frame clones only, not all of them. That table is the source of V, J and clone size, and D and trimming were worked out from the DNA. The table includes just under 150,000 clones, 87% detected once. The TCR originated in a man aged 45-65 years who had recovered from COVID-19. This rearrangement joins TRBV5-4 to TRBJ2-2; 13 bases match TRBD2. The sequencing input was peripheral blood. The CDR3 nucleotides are TGTGCCAGCAGCTCACCGCCGGGACTAGCGGGGCCGAACACCGGGGAGCTGTTTTTT. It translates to CASSSPPGLAGPNTGELFF.